The 32 T cell receptor beta chains in this list originate from one sample, sequenced in a study of blood T cell repertoires in COVID-19. Only in-frame clones appear in the TCRdb table, and some are missing; sequencing was by immunoSEQ multiplex PCR. This table has 290,000 or so clones, 86% appearing once. Sequenced: PBMCs or T cells enriched from blood (not recorded which). The receptors shown here come from a woman under 30 who had recovered from COVID-19.

The chain couples TRBV19 to TRBJ2-1; 10 bases agree with TRBD2. Per germline, CDR1 LNHDA and CDR2 SQIVND (reference sequence). The V and J ends lost 4 bases and 1 base, in that order; junction bases with no gene match: 7. This CDR3 spans 17 amino acids. CDR3 region: CASSTTVSGGSYNEQFF. The CDR3 nucleotides are TGTGCCAGTAGTACTACAGTTAGCGGGGGGTCCTACAATGAGCAGTTCTTC.

In this sample, this clone turned up once. V gene TRBV7-2 combines with J gene TRBJ2-1; 10 bases fit TRBD1. Germline values: CDR1 SGHTA, CDR2 FQGNSA. The length of the CDR3 is 17 residues. V shed 7 bases, J shed 8 bases, and the junction held 17 bases outside the gene matches. The chain's CDR3 is CASNGGAGTGAGYEQFF. The CDR3, as DNA: TGTGCCAGCAACGGGGGAGCCGGGACAGGGGCAGGGTATGAGCAGTTCTTC.

V gene TRBV6-5 combines with J gene TRBJ1-2; the D is unclear. Trimming stripped 0 bases from V and 7 bases from J, with 9 bases between. This CDR3 is built from 13 residues. Looked up from germline, CDR1 is MNHEY and CDR2 is SVGAGI. CDR3 sequence reads: CASSYSQASGYTF. As DNA, the CDR3 is TGTGCCAGCAGTTACTCCCAGGCCTCTGGCTACACCTTC.

V usage is TRBV2 and J usage is TRBJ2-3, with D unclear. V was shortened by 1 base and J by 6 bases, with 17 bases between the two germline ends. The CDR3 has 16 residues. The germline gives CDR1 SNHLY, CDR2 FYNNEI. CDR3 residues: CASSEEENGGIDTQYF. CDR3 nucleotide sequence: TGTGCCAGCAGTGAAGAGGAGAACGGCGGCATTGATACGCAGTATTTT.

This chain uses TRBV11-2 with TRBJ2-1; 9 bases are a match to TRBD1. The CDR3 spans 14 residues. The V and J ends lost 3 bases and 6 bases, in that order; junction bases with no gene match: 3. Germline V gene lookup returns CDR1 SGHAT and CDR2 FQNNGV. The CDR3 DNA follows: TGTGCCAGCAGCTTTCTGGACAGGGGCAATGAGCAGTTCTTC. Its protein is CASSFLDRGNEQFF.

This clone was observed a handful of times. The V gene is TRBV5-1, the J gene TRBJ1-2; 7 bases line up with TRBD1. Germline V gene data show CDR1 as SGHRS and CDR2 as YFSETQ. Trimming cost V 4 bases and J 4 bases; bases outside gene matches: 10. The CDR3 consists of 15 residues. CDR3 region: CASSAMTTGSYGYTF. CDR3 nucleotide sequence: TGCGCCAGCAGCGCTATGACGACAGGGTCCTATGGCTACACCTTC.

The CDR3 nucleotides are TGTGCCAGCAGCTTGGCGACAGGGTCCGAGCAGTACTTC. Encoded protein: CASSLATGSEQYF. The rearrangement joins TRBV7-6 to TRBJ2-7, with 7 bases matching TRBD1. There are 13 residues in the CDR3. V gave up 3 bases and J gave up 6 bases; unmatched junction bases: 5. Germline lookup yields CDR1 SGHVS and CDR2 FNYEAQ.

This chain links TRBV12-5 with TRBJ2-5; the D gene is possibly TRBD1 (5 bases). Trimming shortened V by 7 bases and J by 5 bases, and 17 bases separated the two germline ends. CDR1 is LGHNT and CDR2 is FRNRAP in the germline V gene. This CDR3 region has 14 residues. This CDR3 reads CASAIMQGGETQYF. The CDR3 DNA reads TGTGCTAGTGCCATAATGCAGGGTGGCGAGACCCAGTACTTC. Supplemented by reference TRBV12-5 and TRBJ2-5, the full variable domain reads DARVTQTPRHKVTEMGQEVTMRCQPILGHNTVFWYRQTMMQGLELLAYFRNRAPLDDSGMPKDRFSAEMPDATLATLKIQPSEPRDSAVYFCASAIMQGGETQYFGPGTRLLVL.

The chain has TRBV6-5 and TRBJ2-2; no reliable D call. The CDR3 covers 14 residues. The ends were cut back, 7 bases at V and 0 bases at J, with 9 bases in the middle. The germline V gene has CDR1 MNHEY and CDR2 SVGAGI. For the CDR3, the DNA is TGTGCCAGCACCCAAAATCCGAACACCGGGGAGCTGTTTTTT. This encodes CASTQNPNTGELFF.

This chain connects TRBV7-9 to TRBJ2-7; unclear D gene. Trimming took 1 base from V and 7 from J, leaving 8 bases between them. Germline V lookup: CDR1 SEHNR, CDR2 FQNEAQ (reference sequence). The CDR3 consists of 12 residues. CDR3 loop: CASSLVAREQYF. Written as DNA, the CDR3 is TGTGCCAGCAGCTTAGTGGCGAGGGAGCAGTACTTC. The variable domain in full, completed from reference TRBV7-9 and TRBJ2-7, reads DTGVSQNPRHKITKRGQNVTFRCDPISEHNRLYWYRQTLGQGPEFLTYFQNEAQLEKSRLLSDRFSAERPKGSFSTLEIQRTEQGDSAMYLCASSLVAREQYFGPGTRLTVT.

This chain joins TRBV5-1 and TRBJ2-5; D is unclear. The CDR3 runs to 15 residues. Trimming removed 1 base from V and 2 bases from J, with 12 bases in between. Germline V gene lookup returns CDR1 SGHRS and CDR2 YFSETQ. CDR3 residues: CASSLRLSGQETQYF. DNA for the CDR3: TGCGCCAGCAGCTTGAGGCTGTCAGGTCAAGAGACCCAGTACTTC.

For the CDR3, the DNA is TGTGCCAGCAGTGATATTTTTTCAGGGCAACACGAGCAGTACTTC. It translates to CASSDIFSGQHEQYF. The chain links TRBV25-1 to TRBJ2-7, with D possibly being TRBD1 (5 bases). Germline values: CDR1 MGHDK, CDR2 SYGVNS. Trimming shortened V by 3 bases and J by 5 bases, and 17 bases separated the two germline ends. There are 15 residues in the CDR3.

Details on this clone: The junction shows a germline mismatch at one end, possibly a read error. J is TRBJ2-7 and V is TRBV5-1, with TRBD2 as a possible D gene (6 bases). This CDR3 region has 12 residues. Germline CDR1 reads SGHRS; CDR2 reads YFSETQ. The CDR3, as DNA: TGCGCCAGCAGCCCGGAAGCCGGGACTCGCCTCTTC. This gives the protein CASSPEAGTRLF.

The chain combines TRBV19 with TRBJ2-2; D remains ambiguous. Germline V gene data show CDR1 as LNHDA and CDR2 as SQIVND (reference sequence). The V and J ends lost 3 bases and 0 bases respectively, with 11 bases between them. The CDR3 contains 16 residues. CDR3 sequence: CASSILRSTNTGELFF. CDR3 sequence (DNA): TGTGCCAGTAGTATTCTACGGAGCACGAACACCGGGGAGCTGTTTTTT.

CDR3 amino acids: CASSPGAGLGPLHF. CDR3 coding DNA: TGCGCCAGCAGCCCTGGGGCCGGTTTGGGTCCCCTCCACTTT. The rearrangement uses TRBV4-1 and TRBJ1-6; a possible D gene is TRBD1 (5 bases). Germline CDR1 and CDR2: MGHRA and YSYEKL. CDR3 length: 14 amino acids. Trimming removed 4 bases from V and 13 bases from J, with 17 bases in between.

The rearrangement links TRBV27 to TRBJ1-1, with TRBD1 as a possible D gene (5 bases). CDR3 length equals 14 residues. The V gene's germline CDR1 is MNHEY and CDR2 SMNVEV (reference sequence). V was trimmed by 6 bases and J by 6 bases, leaving 17 bases between them. CDR3 sequence (DNA): TGTGCCAGCAGGTCCCTGAGCGGGGCATCTGAAGCTTTCTTT. This sequence encodes CASRSLSGASEAFF.

V and J are TRBV11-3 and TRBJ2-7, with D perhaps matching TRBD1 (7 bases). Germline values: CDR1 SGHNT, CDR2 YENEEA. With 4 bases removed from V and 6 bases from J, the gap between germline ends came to 16 bases. CDR3 size: 14 residues. The CDR3 DNA reads as TGTGCCAGCAGCTCTGGGGGGACAGCCGTCGAGCAGTACTTC. This sequence encodes CASSSGGTAVEQYF. Looking up the rest from reference TRBV11-3 and TRBJ2-7 gives the full variable domain: EAGVVQSPRYKIIEKKQPVAFWCNPISGHNTLYWYLQNLGQGPELLIRYENEEAVDDSQLPKDRFSAERLKGVDSTLKIQPAELGDSAVYLCASSSGGTAVEQYFGPGTRLTVT.

The rearrangement links TRBV7-2 to TRBJ2-1, with D possibly being TRBD2 (5 bases). V lost 7 bases to trimming and J lost 7 bases, with 11 bases between them. The CDR3 extends over 12 amino acids. Germline V gene sequence: CDR1 SGHTA, CDR2 FQGNSA. The chain's CDR3 is CASNLRENEQFF. CDR3 coding DNA: TGTGCCAGCAACCTGAGGGAAAATGAGCAGTTCTTC.

The gene calls are TRBV30 and TRBJ1-1, with D uncertain. Germline V CDR1 and CDR2: GTSNPN, SVGIG (reference sequence). V was clipped by 0 bases and J by 0 bases, with 11 bases between them. This CDR3 spans 15 amino acids. The CDR3 DNA follows: TGTGCCTGGAGTGTCAAGAGGGATATGAACACTGAAGCTTTCTTT. Protein: CAWSVKRDMNTEAFF.

The gene calls are TRBV30 and TRBJ2-5, with D maybe TRBD2 (6 bases). From germline, CDR1 is GTSNPN and CDR2 SVGIG (reference sequence). The V end lost 3 bases, the J end lost 7 bases, and 12 bases lay between the germline ends. This CDR3 is built from 12 residues. CDR3 nucleotide sequence: TGTGCCTGGAGGGACTACCAGGGGACCCAGTACTTC. It is translated as CAWRDYQGTQYF.

The J gene is TRBJ2-2, the V gene TRBV6-1; 8 positions agree with TRBD2. The CDR3 length is 20 residues. Germline assignment: CDR1 MNHNS and CDR2 SASEGT. Trimming at V came to 3 bases and at J to 6 bases, leaving 21 bases not matched to a gene. Here the CDR3 DNA reads TGTGCCAGCAGTGAGATTAGCGGGATAATACTAGCGGAAGTTGCCGGGGAGCTGTTTTTT. Amino acid sequence: CASSEISGIILAEVAGELFF.

This clone has more than one count but fewer than ten. The chain recombines TRBV29-1 with TRBJ2-5; 9 bases line up with TRBD1. CDR1 and CDR2 (germline): SQVTM, ANQGSEA. V lost 6 bases and J lost 7; bases outside the gene matches: 12. The CDR3 is made up of 14 amino acids. As DNA, the CDR3 is TGCAGCGTCCCCAAAGGGACAGGGTCAGGGACCCAGTACTTC. This gives the protein CSVPKGTGSGTQYF.

The chain couples TRBV24-1 to TRBJ2-1; a weak D match, TRBD1 (5 bases). Trimming removed 1 base from V and 3 bases from J, with 12 bases in between. Germline V gene data show CDR1 as KGHDR and CDR2 as SFDVKD. The CDR3 has 16 residues. The CDR3 here is CATSDFKGQDYNEQFF. CDR3 coding DNA: TGTGCCACCAGTGATTTCAAGGGGCAGGACTACAATGAGCAGTTCTTC.

The chain uses TRBV6-5 and TRBJ2-5, with 7 bases aligning to TRBD2. The J segment lost 5 bases and the V segment lost 2 bases, leaving 5 bases of the junction unmatched. CDR1 is MNHEY and CDR2 is SVGAGI in the germline V gene. The CDR3 contains 14 residues. For the CDR3, the DNA is TGTGCCAGCAGTTACGGCGGGAGTCTGGAGACCCAGTACTTC. Translation gives CASSYGGSLETQYF.

This chain uses TRBV18 with TRBJ2-7; 13 nucleotides align to TRBD2. Germline CDR1 and CDR2: KGHSH and LQKENI. The CDR3 runs 17 residues. The J segment lost 4 bases and the V segment lost 4 bases, leaving 10 bases of the junction unmatched. The CDR3 loop is CASSLFTGTSGAYEQYF. The CDR3 DNA reads TGTGCCAGCTCACTATTCACCGGGACTAGCGGGGCATACGAGCAGTACTTC.

The chain recombines TRBV6-5 with TRBJ2-2; 8 bases are a match to TRBD1. Unmatched junction bases numbered 7, after V lost 6 bases and J lost 4 bases. The germline V gene has CDR1 MNHEY and CDR2 SVGAGI. CDR3 length equals 15 residues. DNA for the CDR3: TGTGCCAGCAGACCTCGACAGGGGTCCACCGGGGAGCTGTTTTTT. Protein: CASRPRQGSTGELFF.

The genes are TRBV11-3 and TRBJ1-1; 7 nucleotides agree with TRBD1. V lost 4 bases and J lost 3; bases outside the gene matches: 8. Germline V CDR1 and CDR2: SGHNT, YENEEA. The CDR3 consists of 15 residues. CDR3 in amino acids: CASSSRQGRDTEAFF. In DNA form, the CDR3 reads TGTGCCAGCAGCTCCCGACAGGGTAGGGACACTGAAGCTTTCTTT.

This clone was seen only once. The chain carries TRBV19 and TRBJ2-2; 8 positions match TRBD1. The V gene end was trimmed by 3 bases and the J gene end by 7 bases; junction bases not matched to a gene: 7. Germline values: CDR1 LNHDA, CDR2 SQIVND (reference sequence). The CDR3 has 15 amino acids. CDR3 sequence reads: CASSMSRGLGGELFF. CDR3 DNA: TGTGCCAGTAGTATGTCCAGGGGGCTTGGCGGGGAGCTGTTTTTT.

The gene calls are TRBV11-2 and TRBJ1-2; 10 nucleotides agree with TRBD1. The CDR3 has 17 amino acids. The V segment lost 2 bases and the J segment 4 bases; nucleotides outside the gene matches: 10. Germline CDR1 reads SGHAT; CDR2 reads FQNNGV. CDR3 bases: TGTGCCAGCAGCTTAACACCTGACCGGGACAGGGGCTATGGCTACACCTTC. It yields the protein CASSLTPDRDRGYGYTF.

This chain links TRBV5-8 with TRBJ2-7; D remains unclear. The CDR3 has 14 amino acids. CDR1 is SGHTS and CDR2 is YDEGEE in the germline V gene. V gave up 0 bases and J gave up 9 bases, with 16 bases separating them. The CDR3 DNA reads as TGTGCCAGCAGCTTGGAAGCAGACTTACGAGGGCAGTACTTC. It is translated as CASSLEADLRGQYF.

The chain recombines TRBV5-1 with TRBJ2-1; 11 bases are shared with TRBD1. This CDR3 is 14 amino acids long. Per the germline V gene, CDR1 is SGHRS and CDR2 is YFSETQ. J gave up 7 bases and V 4 bases, and 4 bases lay outside the gene matches. CDR3 loop: CASSAGQGANEQFF. In DNA form, the CDR3 reads TGCGCCAGCAGCGCTGGACAGGGGGCAAATGAGCAGTTCTTC.

The chain carries TRBV11-2 and TRBJ2-2; 7 nucleotides agree with TRBD2. Germline values: CDR1 SGHAT, CDR2 FQNNGV. The length of the CDR3 is 16 residues. J was trimmed by 0 bases and V by 6 bases; bases with no gene match: 7. CDR3 amino acids: CASSLIAGANTGELFF. The CDR3 region has the DNA TGTGCCAGCAGTCTTATAGCGGGTGCGAACACCGGGGAGCTGTTTTTT.